This T cell receptor beta chain is drawn from a study of Graves' ophthalmopathy and Graves' hyperthyroidism. Amplified material comprised TCR beta CDR3 regions derived from RNA transcripts. The authors performed first-round RT-PCR with HTBI primers and then a second-round multiplex PCR. TCRdb analysed the multiplex PCR reads with MiXCR anew, one entry per CDR3 protein. The profile shows 400,000 to 450,000 distinct CDR3 sequences, under 25% of them singletons. Study conclusions and caveats: The blood repertoire also included most expanded thyroid clonotypes above 0.001 frequency. The model predicted progression of ophthalmopathy with a sensitivity of 60% to 71%, and its specificity was approximately 77%.

This clonotype has at least ten counts. The antigen remains undetermined. Absence of ophthalmopathy within 18 months of follow-up defined stable hyperthyroidism. PBMCs were isolated by Ficoll-Paque density gradient centrifugation, using roughly 11 ml of fresh peripheral blood as the starting material. With 1 base removed from V and 1 base from J, the gap between germline ends came to 10 bases. Germline values: CDR1 DFQATT, CDR2 SNEGSKA (reference sequence). The CDR3 loop spans 14 amino acids. The source of this sequence is a woman aged 18 to 35 with stable Graves' hyperthyroidism. Sequenced: peripheral blood. The gene calls are TRBV20-1 and TRBJ1-1; D is unresolved. DNA for the CDR3: TGCAGTGCTAGAGGCGGATGGGCGAACACTGAAGCTTTCTTT. Translating gives CSARGGWANTEAFF.